A selection of T cell receptor beta chains follows, all from one sample in a study of T cells expressing NK-cell markers. Using the 5' RACE reads, TCRdb records one entry per CDR3 protein without DNA. In total, the table holds roughly 450,000 distinct CDR3 sequences. Source material: blood T cells: a sorted CD56 or NKG2C T cell subset, CD4+ or CD8+ T cells, or bulk PBMC T cells (not recorded which). The receptors come from a woman between 45 and 60 years old in good health. Both conserved end residues are part of each CDR3.

j_call | v_call | cdr3_aa
TRBJ1-1 | TRBV4-1 | CASSQQGSGEAFF
TRBJ2-1 | TRBV3-1 | CASSQSPAGVADEQFF
TRBJ2-1 | TRBV5-5 | CASSSLPETSGYNEQFF
TRBJ2-3 | TRBV6-1 | CASRVMPGQITDTQYF
TRBJ2-1 | TRBV7-3 | CASRQRVGSAYNEQFF
TRBJ1-5 | TRBV2 | CASIGFINEPQHF
TRBJ2-4 | TRBV11-2 | CASSTRDDIQYF
TRBJ1-6 | TRBV12-3/TRBV12-4 | CASSLTATDSPLHF
TRBJ1-5 | TRBV12-3/TRBV12-4 | CASSLREGSSNQPQHF
TRBJ1-4 | TRBV4-1 | CASSQVSREKLFF
TRBJ2-3 | TRBV20-1 | CSASQTSGGTRYF